A single sample is the source of the 23 T cell receptor beta chains below, sequenced in a study of blood T cell repertoires in COVID-19. Repertoires were generated with immunoSEQ multiplex PCR, while TCRdb's copy carries only in-frame clones and drops some. The repertoire includes around 380,000 clones, about 80% of them detected once, and about 1.2% sits in the top ten. Specimen: peripheral blood. All receptors derive from a human donor with acute or convalescent COVID-19. The donor label of this sample is uncertain.

The rearrangement links TRBV6-6 to TRBJ2-7; TRBD1 matches at 7 bases. V shed 5 bases and J 2 bases; nucleotides not matched to a gene: 6. There are 14 residues in the CDR3. Germline V gene lookup returns CDR1 MNHNY and CDR2 SVGAGI (reference sequence). CDR3 nucleotide sequence: TGTGCCAGCAGTCAGACAGGGATCCCCTACGAGCAGTACTTC. It yields the protein CASSQTGIPYEQYF.

The chain carries TRBV18 and TRBJ2-7; a possible D gene is TRBD1 (6 bases). CDR3 length: 16 residues. CDR1 is KGHSH and CDR2 is LQKENI in the germline V gene. The V and J ends lost 3 bases and 3 bases respectively, with 18 bases between them. CDR3 DNA sequence: TGTGCCAGCTCACCCCTTTGGACAGTGACCCACTACGAGCAGTACTTC. Its protein is CASSPLWTVTHYEQYF.

The chain combines TRBV2 with TRBJ2-5, with D possibly TRBD2 on 5 matching bases. The CDR3 is 14 amino acids. Looked up from germline, CDR1 is SNHLY and CDR2 is FYNNEI. V lost 5 bases, J lost 0 bases, and 10 bases lay in between. Here the CDR3 reads CASSTKRYQETQYF. CDR3 DNA: TGTGCCAGCAGTACAAAGCGGTACCAAGAGACCCAGTACTTC.

The rearrangement joins TRBV28 to TRBJ1-1; D unresolved. The germline V gene encodes CDR1 MDHEN and CDR2 SYDVKM. V dropped 2 bases and J dropped 7 bases, with 8 bases sitting between them. The CDR3 runs to 12 residues. The CDR3: CASSLRVGEAFF. The CDR3 nucleotides are TGTGCCAGCAGTTTACGGGTAGGTGAAGCTTTCTTT.

The V call is TRBV30, the J call TRBJ2-3, with a tentative D call TRBD2 (5 bases). V was shortened by 6 bases and J by 3 bases, with 22 bases between the two germline ends. In germline, CDR1 is GTSNPN, CDR2 SVGIG (reference sequence). This CDR3 has 16 residues. Here the CDR3 reads CACSPGGAVTTDTQYF. The CDR3 DNA is TGTGCCTGTTCTCCCGGTGGAGCGGTAACTACAGATACGCAGTATTTT.

The V and J genes are TRBV6-5 and TRBJ2-2; 10 bases are shared with TRBD1. Germline V gene sequence: CDR1 MNHEY, CDR2 SVGAGI. The CDR3 runs 15 residues. Unmatched junction bases numbered 4, after V lost 5 bases and J lost 4 bases. The CDR3 reads CASSIRDRGTGELFF. The CDR3 DNA reads TGTGCCAGCAGTATCCGGGACAGGGGCACCGGGGAGCTGTTTTTT.

The V call is TRBV7-2, the J call TRBJ2-7; TRBD1 matches 8 bases. J was trimmed by 5 bases and V by 4 bases; bases with no gene match: 7. CDR1 is SGHTA and CDR2 is FQGNSA in the germline V gene. This CDR3 is built from 14 residues. The CDR3 sequence: CASSSDRGRNEQYF. DNA of the CDR3: TGTGCCAGCAGCTCTGACAGGGGACGGAACGAGCAGTACTTC.

This sequence joins TRBV2 and TRBJ2-1; D perhaps matches TRBD2 (6 bases). Germline assignment: CDR1 SNHLY and CDR2 FYNNEI. V lost 4 bases and J 0 bases, leaving 10 bases between the germline ends. The CDR3 extends over 15 amino acids. This chain's CDR3 is CASSGYGSSYNEQFF. The CDR3 coding sequence is TGTGCCAGCAGTGGTTACGGGAGCTCCTACAATGAGCAGTTCTTC.

The chain is built from TRBV30 and TRBJ2-2; D unresolved. V gave up 4 bases and J gave up 9 bases, with 9 bases separating them. The CDR3 is 11 residues long. Germline V lookup: CDR1 GTSNPN, CDR2 SVGIG (reference sequence). DNA for the CDR3: TGTGCCTGGATCGCTGGCCGGGAGCTGTTTTTT. Residues: CAWIAGRELFF.

The chain is built from TRBV7-2 and TRBJ2-1, with a possible D match to TRBD2 (6 bases). From germline, CDR1 is SGHTA and CDR2 FQGNSA. The V and J ends lost 6 bases and 6 bases respectively, with 21 bases between them. This CDR3 comprises 16 residues. CDR3 loop: CASSHHVGAGFNEQFF. The CDR3 region has the DNA TGTGCCAGCAGTCATCACGTGGGCGCGGGGTTCAATGAGCAGTTCTTC.

The rearrangement links TRBV27 to TRBJ2-1; a weak D match, TRBD2 (6 bases). This CDR3 contains 13 residues. V was trimmed by 1 base and J by 9 bases, leaving 10 bases between them. Germline V CDR1 and CDR2: MNHEY, SMNVEV (reference sequence). The CDR3 loop is CASSLWRESEQFF. The CDR3 bases are TGTGCCAGCAGTTTATGGCGGGAAAGTGAGCAGTTCTTC.

The rearrangement links TRBV5-1 to TRBJ2-1; TRBD1 is a possible D gene (6 bases). V was cut by 4 bases and J by 8 bases, with 13 bases left in between. This CDR3 is 13 amino acids long. Germline CDR1 reads SGHRS; CDR2 reads YFSETQ. In nucleotides, the CDR3 is TGCGCCAGCAGCGGAACAGGGTGGTATGAGCAGTTCTTC. This gives the protein CASSGTGWYEQFF. Filled out from reference TRBV5-1 and TRBJ2-1, the complete variable domain reads KAGVTQTPRYLIKTRGQQVTLSCSPISGHRSVSWYQQTPGQGLQFLFEYFSETQRNKGNFPGRFSGRQFSNSRSEMNVSTLELGDSALYLCASSGTGWYEQFFGPGTRLTVL.

The chain links TRBV29-1 to TRBJ2-7; maybe TRBD1 (6 bases). CDR1 SQVTM and CDR2 ANQGSEA come from the germline V gene. The CDR3 runs 12 residues. Trimming took 6 bases from V and 7 from J, leaving 16 bases between them. In nucleotides, the CDR3 is TGCAGCGTAGAGAGACAGGCAGGGGAGCAGTACTTC. Amino acid sequence: CSVERQAGEQYF.

This clone was seen a few times. The chain links TRBV5-1 to TRBJ2-1; 7 bases are shared with TRBD2. From germline, CDR1 is SGHRS and CDR2 YFSETQ. This CDR3 is 15 amino acids long. V trimming: 0 bases; J trimming: 8 bases; junction bases outside the gene matches: 8. This CDR3 reads CASSLVAGAYHEQFF. The CDR3 coding sequence is TGCGCCAGCAGCTTGGTGGCGGGAGCTTACCATGAGCAGTTCTTC.

This chain uses TRBV7-8 with TRBJ2-2; TRBD1 matches at 7 bases. The CDR3 contains 16 residues. CDR1 and CDR2 (germline): SGHVS, FQNEAQ. V shed 3 bases and J 8 bases; nucleotides not matched to a gene: 12. CDR3 protein: CASSFYRGEGVGELFF. As DNA, the CDR3 is TGTGCCAGCAGCTTTTACAGGGGTGAAGGTGTTGGGGAGCTGTTTTTT.

This chain uses TRBV2 with TRBJ2-7; no definite D call. V was shortened by 4 bases and J by 5 bases, with 9 bases between the two germline ends. CDR3 size: 12 residues. Germline V gene lookup returns CDR1 SNHLY and CDR2 FYNNEI. CDR3 loop: CASSVSIHEQYF. In DNA, the CDR3 is TGTGCCAGCAGTGTTAGTATCCACGAGCAGTACTTC. The full variable domain, completed using reference TRBV2 and TRBJ2-7, is EPEVTQTPSHQVTQMGQEVILRCVPISNHLYFYWYRQILGQKVEFLVSFYNNEISEKSEIFDDQFSVERPDGSNFTLKIRSTKLEDSAMYFCASSVSIHEQYFGPGTRLTVT.

This clone was counted between two and nine times. The chain links TRBV7-8 to TRBJ1-3; D not resolved. Germline V gene lookup returns CDR1 SGHVS and CDR2 FQNEAQ. The CDR3 is made up of 15 amino acids. Trimming cost V 0 bases and J 3 bases, with 9 bases left between them. The CDR3 protein is CASSLARGHGNTIYF. The CDR3 region has the DNA TGTGCCAGCAGCTTAGCGCGGGGTCATGGAAACACCATATATTTT.

The chain links TRBV19 to TRBJ1-2; 8 bases match TRBD1. The CDR3 has 13 residues. The V and J ends lost 8 bases and 8 bases, in that order; junction bases with no gene match: 10. The V gene's germline CDR1 is LNHDA and CDR2 SQIVND (reference sequence). CDR3 in DNA: TGTGCCAGTCGGACGACAGGGGTTTCGGGCTACACCTTC. Translating gives CASRTTGVSGYTF. The complete variable domain, with remaining parts taken from reference TRBV19 and TRBJ1-2, reads DGGITQSPKYLFRKEGQNVTLSCEQNLNHDAMYWYRQDPGQGLRLIYYSQIVNDFQKGDIAEGYSVSREKKESFPLTVTSAQKNPTAFYLCASRTTGVSGYTFGSGTRLTVV.

This rearrangement joins TRBV16 to TRBJ1-2; 9 bases map to TRBD1. Germline CDR1 KGHSY, CDR2 FQNENV. After removal of 1 base from V and 8 bases from J, the junction contained 17 bases not matched to a gene. This CDR3 region has 18 residues. CDR3 amino acids: CASSQLGTGIINPRGYTF. DNA of the CDR3: TGTGCCAGCAGCCAATTGGGGACAGGGATAATCAACCCGAGGGGCTACACCTTC.

This clone appeared a single time. V gene TRBV10-2 combines with J gene TRBJ2-3, with 11 positions matching TRBD2. Germline V lookup: CDR1 WSHSY, CDR2 SAAADI. V shed 6 bases, J shed 5 bases, and the junction held 4 bases outside the gene matches. This CDR3 comprises 14 residues. The CDR3 DNA follows: TGCGCCAGCAGGGGGACTAGCGGAGGAGATACGCAGTATTTT. This encodes CASRGTSGGDTQYF.

The chain couples TRBV2 to TRBJ2-1; 7 bases are shared with TRBD2. Germline V CDR1 and CDR2: SNHLY, FYNNEI. V shed 6 bases, J shed 4 bases, and the junction held 6 bases outside the gene matches. The CDR3 consists of 14 residues. The CDR3 here is CASSISSGYNEQFF. The CDR3 nucleotides are TGTGCCAGCAGCATCTCTAGCGGTTACAATGAGCAGTTCTTC.

The chain links TRBV6-6 to TRBJ1-5; 8 bases agree with TRBD1. The V segment lost 4 bases and the J segment 5 bases; nucleotides outside the gene matches: 4. Germline V gives CDR1 MNHNY, CDR2 SVGAGI (reference sequence). There are 14 residues in the CDR3. The CDR3 DNA follows: TGTGCCAGCAGTTGGACAGGGACCTATCAGCCCCAGCATTTT. It yields the protein CASSWTGTYQPQHF.

This chain joins TRBV27 and TRBJ1-2; perhaps TRBD1 as D (6 bases). Trimming left V 8 bases short and J 4 bases short, with 14 bases between. Germline V gene sequence: CDR1 MNHEY, CDR2 SMNVEV (reference sequence). The CDR3 is made up of 13 amino acids. CDR3 region: CASGQGGVYGYTF. The CDR3 DNA sequence: TGTGCCAGCGGTCAAGGGGGGGTCTATGGCTACACCTTC.